The 21 T cell receptor beta chains below all came from one sample that was sequenced in a study of T cell repertoires in cytomegalovirus infection. Using its own MiXCR run on the reads, TCRdb lists one record per CDR3 protein. The sample carries hundreds of thousands of distinct CDR3 sequences, under 40% recorded once. The specimen was PBMCs. These receptors were taken from a human donor in good health (CMV status not recorded). Some clones in this sample may be carry-over from other donors' samples.

V and J are TRBV20-1 and TRBJ2-7; 10 nucleotides match TRBD2. V dropped 6 bases and J dropped 9; count of bases not matched to a gene: 11. The germline CDR1 and CDR2 sequences are DFQATT and SNEGSKA (reference sequence). This CDR3 has 13 residues. The DNA for the CDR3 is TGCAGTGCGTGGACTAGCGGCGCGGGGGGGCAGTACTTC. Translating it yields CSAWTSGAGGQYF.

Comments on this clonotype: At one end, the junction sequence differs from germline, possibly due to a read error. The chain carries TRBV20-1 and TRBJ2-1; D gene ambiguous. Germline V gene sequence: CDR1 DFQATT, CDR2 SNEGSKA (reference sequence). CDR3 size: 8 residues. This chain's CDR3 is CSAGASIF. In nucleotides, the CDR3 is TGCAGTGCTGGCGCTTCGATCTTC.

The V call is TRBV27, the J call TRBJ2-1; TRBD1 matches 8 bases. CDR1 and CDR2 from the germline V gene are MNHEY and SMNVEV (reference sequence). The J segment lost 0 bases and the V segment lost 0 bases, leaving 13 bases of the junction unmatched. The CDR3 extends over 20 amino acids. DNA for the CDR3: TGTGCCAGCAGTTTATCTAAGCGACAGGGGAAGGGGAGCTCCTACAATGAGCAGTTCTTC. Protein sequence: CASSLSKRQGKGSSYNEQFF.

This clonotype was seen only once. Lacking the conserved final phenylalanine or tryptophan, this CDR3 likely reflects a read error. The rearrangement links TRBV28 to TRBJ1-1; TRBD1 might be the D (6 bases). V was pared by 3 bases and J by 8 bases, with 10 bases between. The germline CDR1 and CDR2 sequences are MDHEN and SYDVKM. There are 12 residues in the CDR3. As DNA, the CDR3 is TGTGCCAGCAGTTTCCCTGGGACAGAAGCTTTCTGT. Translation: CASSFPGTEAFC.

This sequence joins TRBV6-6 and TRBJ1-1; D may be TRBD1 (6 bases). The ends were cut back, 4 bases at V and 0 bases at J, with 12 bases in the middle. Germline lookup yields CDR1 MNHNY and CDR2 SVGAGI (reference sequence). CDR3 length equals 15 residues. In DNA form, the CDR3 reads TGTGCCAGCAGTTGGGACAATTTCATGAACACTGAAGCTTTCTTT. It yields the protein CASSWDNFMNTEAFF.

This clonotype was seen a few times. The rearrangement uses TRBV12-3 or TRBV12-4 and TRBJ1-3, with D maybe TRBD1 (6 bases). This CDR3 is built from 15 residues. Trimming removed 1 base at V and 0 bases at J, with 7 bases between. The CDR3 here is CASSLGGPSGNTIYF. CDR3 sequence (DNA): TGTGCCAGCAGTTTAGGGGGGCCCTCTGGAAACACCATATATTTT.

The J gene is TRBJ2-6, the V gene TRBV14, with a possible D match to TRBD2 (5 bases). The germline gives CDR1 SGHDN, CDR2 FVKESK. This CDR3 is 16 amino acids long. Trimming removed 1 base at V and 4 bases at J, with 11 bases between. The CDR3 DNA follows: TGTGCCAGCAGCCAAGGGGCGAGGGCGGGGGCCAACGTCCTGACTTTC. Translated: CASSQGARAGANVLTF.

The CDR3 is CSADESEAFF. The CDR3 nucleotides read TGCAGCGCTGACGAGTCAGAAGCTTTCTTT. This rearrangement joins TRBV29-1 to TRBJ1-1, with D uncertain. Germline CDR1 SQVTM, CDR2 ANQGSEA. The CDR3 is made up of 10 amino acids. Between the trimmed V and J ends, which lost 7 bases and 8 bases, there was a span of 11 bases.

A few counts support this clonotype. The chain couples TRBV20-1 to TRBJ1-5, with 10 bases fitting TRBD1. Germline V gene data show CDR1 as DFQATT and CDR2 as SNEGSKA (reference sequence). This CDR3 contains 16 residues. With V trimmed by 2 bases and J by 6 bases, 10 bases remained unmatched. This CDR3 reads CSARPGTGEGSQPQHF. The CDR3 DNA is TGCAGTGCTAGACCCGGGACAGGGGAGGGGAGTCAGCCCCAGCATTTT.

The chain employs TRBV4-1 and TRBJ1-1; D gene unclear. With 1 base removed from V and 1 base from J, the gap between germline ends came to 7 bases. This CDR3 is built from 14 residues. In germline, CDR1 is MGHRA, CDR2 YSYEKL. CDR3 in DNA: TGCGCCAGCAGCCAAGTCTCAGCGAACACTGAAGCTTTCTTT. It yields the protein CASSQVSANTEAFF.

About this clonotype itself: A much larger clone differs from this one at a single base, so this may be a read error. The chain links TRBV7-8 to TRBJ2-3; 12 nucleotides match TRBD2. CDR1 is SGHVS, CDR2 FQNEAQ, per germline. The CDR3 is made up of 15 amino acids. CDR3: CASSWGLAGTNTQYF. In DNA form, the CDR3 reads TGTGCCAGCAGCTGGGGACTAGCGGGCACAAATACGCAGTATTTT.

Concerning this clonotype itself: A much larger clone lies one base from this, so it may be a read error. The missing conserved phenylalanine or tryptophan at the end of this CDR3 makes a read error likely. The chain employs TRBV19 and TRBJ1-2; the match to TRBD1 covers 7 bases. There are 15 residues in the CDR3. After removal of 3 bases from V and 8 bases from J, the junction contained 12 bases not matched to a gene. Per germline, CDR1 LNHDA and CDR2 SQIVND (reference sequence). The CDR3 protein is CASSILSGTEEGYTS. The DNA of the CDR3 is TGTGCCAGTAGTATTCTTTCCGGGACAGAAGAAGGCTACACCTCC.

This clonotype was picked up a small number of times. The chain recombines TRBV7-2 with TRBJ1-4; D gene ambiguous. The CDR3 sequence is 15 residues long. Germline values: CDR1 SGHTA, CDR2 FQGNSA. The V and J ends lost 1 base and 7 bases respectively, with 13 bases between them. The CDR3 DNA reads as TGTGCCAGCAGCTTAGTTGGGGTATGGCGTGAAAAACTGTTTTTT. It translates to CASSLVGVWREKLFF.

The table lists this clonotype with many counts. This chain connects TRBV11-1 to TRBJ2-2, with D hard to call. V gave up 6 bases and J gave up 0 bases, with 2 bases separating them. Germline CDR1 SGHAT, CDR2 FQDESV (reference sequence). The CDR3 has 12 residues. The CDR3 sequence: CASRANTGELFF. The CDR3 DNA reads TGTGCCAGCAGAGCGAACACCGGGGAGCTGTTTTTT.

Details on this clonotype: A much more abundant neighbour one base away suggests this may be a read error. The V call is TRBV7-2, the J call TRBJ2-5; TRBD1 matches at 7 bases. Germline CDR1 SGHTA, CDR2 FQGNSA. This CDR3 contains 13 residues. CDR3 DNA sequence: TGTGCCATCAGCTGGGACAGACAAGAGACCCAGTACTTC. It yields the protein CAISWDRQETQYF.

This chain links TRBV6-5 with TRBJ2-7; 7 nucleotides line up with TRBD1. CDR1 is MNHEY, CDR2 SVGAGI, per germline. Losses at the gene ends were 0 bases for V and 4 bases for J; bases not matched to a gene: 3. This CDR3 spans 14 amino acids. CDR3 amino acids: CASSYSGRGYEQYF. CDR3 DNA sequence: TGTGCCAGCAGTTACTCCGGCAGGGGGTACGAGCAGTACTTC.

This chain connects TRBV6-2 or TRBV6-3 to TRBJ1-1; D unclear. Trimming shortened V by 0 bases and J by 3 bases, and 8 bases separated the two germline ends. Germline loops: CDR1 MNHEY, CDR2 SVGEGT. This CDR3 region has 14 residues. CDR3 coding DNA: TGTGCCAGCAGTTACTCAAGGGCTTACACTGAAGCTTTCTTT. As protein: CASSYSRAYTEAFF.

This rearrangement joins TRBV7-2 to TRBJ1-2; 12 bases line up with TRBD1. CDR3 length equals 15 residues. The J segment lost 8 bases and the V segment lost 8 bases, leaving 12 bases of the junction unmatched. Germline CDR1 SGHTA, CDR2 FQGNSA. Here the CDR3 reads CASAGGTGGVGGYTF. As DNA, the CDR3 is TGTGCCAGCGCTGGGGGGACAGGGGGCGTGGGGGGCTACACCTTC.

This chain joins TRBV12-3 or TRBV12-4 and TRBJ2-7; 11 bases agree with TRBD1. The J segment lost 3 bases and the V segment lost 7 bases, leaving 5 bases of the junction unmatched. The CDR3 contains 14 residues. The chain's CDR3 is CASIGGQGGYEQYF. Here the CDR3 DNA reads TGTGCCAGCATTGGGGGACAGGGGGGCTACGAGCAGTACTTC.

A word on this clonotype: This may be a read error, as it is one base from a much larger clone. The rearrangement links TRBV7-6 to TRBJ1-5, with TRBD1 identical over 7 bases. Germline assignment: CDR1 SGHVS and CDR2 FNYEAQ. The CDR3 is 15 residues long. The CDR3 nucleotides read TGTGCCAGCGGCTTAGGCGTCAGGGGGAATCAGCCCCAGCATTTT. It specifies CASGLGVRGNQPQHF.

The V call is TRBV12-3 or TRBV12-4, the J call TRBJ1-2; D is undetermined. CDR3 size: 13 residues. The ends were cut back, 5 bases at V and 8 bases at J, with 15 bases in the middle. The CDR3 sequence is CASSTARGGGYTF. The CDR3 DNA reads as TGTGCCAGCAGTACTGCACGGGGTGGCGGCTACACCTTC.